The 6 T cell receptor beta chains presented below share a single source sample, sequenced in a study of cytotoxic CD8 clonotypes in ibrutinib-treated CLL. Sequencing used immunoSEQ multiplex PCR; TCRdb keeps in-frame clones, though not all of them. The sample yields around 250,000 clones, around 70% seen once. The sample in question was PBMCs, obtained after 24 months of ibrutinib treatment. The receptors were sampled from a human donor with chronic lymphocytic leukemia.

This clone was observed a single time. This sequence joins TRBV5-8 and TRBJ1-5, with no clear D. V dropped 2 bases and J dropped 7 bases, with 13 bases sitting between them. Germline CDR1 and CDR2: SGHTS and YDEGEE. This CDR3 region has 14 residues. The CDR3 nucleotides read TGTGCCAGCAGCTTTTACGGGGAGTTCCAGCCCCAGCATTTT. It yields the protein CASSFYGEFQPQHF.

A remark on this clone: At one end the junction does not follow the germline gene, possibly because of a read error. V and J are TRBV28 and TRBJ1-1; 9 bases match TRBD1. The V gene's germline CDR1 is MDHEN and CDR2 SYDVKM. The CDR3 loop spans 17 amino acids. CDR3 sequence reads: CASSLMTGGLMNTKAFF. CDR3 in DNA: TGTGCCAGCAGTCTGATGACAGGGGGGCTGATGAACACTAAAGCTTTCTTT.

The CDR3 region is CASSFPGLAGPFGGDTQYF. Written as DNA, the CDR3 is TGTGCCAGCAGTTTCCCGGGACTAGCGGGACCTTTTGGGGGGGATACGCAGTATTTT. This chain joins TRBV28 and TRBJ2-3, with 13 bases aligning to TRBD2. Germline CDR1 reads MDHEN; CDR2 reads SYDVKM. Germline trimming cut 3 bases from V and 6 bases from J; bases unmatched to any gene: 15. The CDR3 is 19 amino acids.

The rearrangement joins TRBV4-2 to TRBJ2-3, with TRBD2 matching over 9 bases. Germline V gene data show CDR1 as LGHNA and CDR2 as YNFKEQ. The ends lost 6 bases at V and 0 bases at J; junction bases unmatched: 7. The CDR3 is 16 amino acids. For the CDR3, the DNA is TGTGCCAGCAGACCAGCGGGAGGACCTAGCACAGATACGCAGTATTTT. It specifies CASRPAGGPSTDTQYF.

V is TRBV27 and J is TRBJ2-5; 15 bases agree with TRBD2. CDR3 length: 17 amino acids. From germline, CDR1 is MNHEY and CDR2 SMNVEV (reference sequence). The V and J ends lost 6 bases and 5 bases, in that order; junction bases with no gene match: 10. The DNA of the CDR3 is TGTGCCAGCAGAAGGACTAGCGGGAGGGTGGATAGGGAGACCCAGTACTTC. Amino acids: CASRRTSGRVDRETQYF.

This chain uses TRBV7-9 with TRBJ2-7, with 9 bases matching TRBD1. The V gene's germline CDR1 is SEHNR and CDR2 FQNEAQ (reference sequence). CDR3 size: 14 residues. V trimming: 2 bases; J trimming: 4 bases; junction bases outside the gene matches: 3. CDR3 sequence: CASSLRDRVYEQYF. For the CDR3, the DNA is TGTGCCAGCAGCTTACGGGACAGGGTGTACGAGCAGTACTTC.